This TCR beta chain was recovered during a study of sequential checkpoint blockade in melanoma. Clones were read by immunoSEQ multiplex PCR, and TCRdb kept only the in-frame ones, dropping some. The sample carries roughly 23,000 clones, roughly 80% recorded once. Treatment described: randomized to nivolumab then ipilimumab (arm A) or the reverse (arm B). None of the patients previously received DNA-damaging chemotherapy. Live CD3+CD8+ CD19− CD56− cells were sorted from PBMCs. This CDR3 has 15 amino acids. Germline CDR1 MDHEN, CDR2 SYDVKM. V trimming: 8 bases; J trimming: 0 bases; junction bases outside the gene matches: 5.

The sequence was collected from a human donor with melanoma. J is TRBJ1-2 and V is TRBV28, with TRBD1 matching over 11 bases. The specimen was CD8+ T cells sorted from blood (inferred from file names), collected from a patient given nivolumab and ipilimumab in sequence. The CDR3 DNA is TGTGCCAGCCAGGGACAGGGGGGAGCTAACTATGGCTACACCTTC. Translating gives CASQGQGGANYGYTF.